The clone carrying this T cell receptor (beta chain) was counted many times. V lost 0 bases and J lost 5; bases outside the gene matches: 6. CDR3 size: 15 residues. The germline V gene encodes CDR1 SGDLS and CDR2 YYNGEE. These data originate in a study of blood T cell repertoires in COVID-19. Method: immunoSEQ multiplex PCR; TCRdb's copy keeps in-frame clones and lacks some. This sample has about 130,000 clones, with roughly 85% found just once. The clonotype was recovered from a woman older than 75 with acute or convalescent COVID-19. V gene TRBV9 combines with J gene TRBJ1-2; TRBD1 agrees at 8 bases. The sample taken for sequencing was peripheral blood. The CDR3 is CASSVVPTGGYGYTF. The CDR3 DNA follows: TGTGCCAGCAGCGTAGTACCAACAGGGGGATATGGCTACACCTTC.